The rows below give T cell receptor beta chains drawn from one sample of a study of response to subunit inactivated influenza vaccine. TCRdb fed the RT-PCR reads into MiXCR, producing one record per CDR3 protein. The repertoire consists of about 650,000 distinct CDR3 sequences, with 14% occurring once and the leading ten covering less than 8.5%. Specimen: PBMCs from blood, collected approximately 15 days before vaccination. The receptors derive from a man aged 45-65 years who received an inactivated influenza vaccine. Each CDR3 is given with its conserved first and last residue. Fields, in order: D gene, V gene, J gene, clone size, CDR3 protein, CDR3 DNA. D genes are given only for firm matches. Rows may omit the clone size; those that give it use once, few, many or a size class.

>TRBD2|TRBV12-3/TRBV12-4|TRBJ2-5|few
CASSIAGSGGQETQYF
TGTGCCAGCAGCATTGCAGGGAGCGGGGGCCAAGAGACCCAGTACTTC
>TRBD1|TRBV3-1|TRBJ2-1|NA
CATSKQVPGTGVVNEQFF
TGTGCCACCTCCAAGCAGGTCCCCGGGACAGGGGTGGTTAATGAGCAGTTCTTC
>TRBD2|TRBV10-2|TRBJ2-3|few
CASSSIAGGRVDTQYF
TGCGCCAGCAGTTCCATAGCGGGGGGGCGCGTAGATACGCAGTATTTT
>TRBD2|TRBV7-2|TRBJ2-3|few
CASSSTSGGTDTQYF
TGTGCCAGCAGCTCGACTAGCGGGGGCACAGATACGCAGTATTTT
>TRBD1|TRBV7-8|TRBJ2-1|NA
CASSLPRTGFYNEQFF
TGTGCCAGCAGCTTACCTAGGACAGGTTTCTACAATGAGCAGTTCTTC
>TRBD1|TRBV12-5|TRBJ2-7|NA
CASATDRERGEQYF
TGTGCTAGTGCCACCGACAGGGAAAGAGGCGAGCAGTACTTC
>NA|TRBV21-1|TRBJ2-7|NA
CASSKVANLPYEQYF
TGTGCCAGCAGCAAAGTGGCCAATTTACCCTACGAGCAGTACTTC
>TRBD1|TRBV10-3|TRBJ2-1|many
CAISDNRGSYNEQFF
TGTGCCATCAGTGACAACAGGGGGTCCTACAATGAGCAGTTCTTC
>TRBD2|TRBV10-2|TRBJ2-2|NA
CASSEVTSGGPGELFF
TGCGCCAGCAGTGAGGTGACTAGCGGGGGCCCCGGGGAGCTGTTTTTT
>TRBD1|TRBV29-1|TRBJ2-1|few
CSVAQGGNSYNEQFF
TGCAGCGTCGCCCAAGGGGGCAACTCCTACAATGAGCAGTTCTTC
>NA|TRBV14|TRBJ2-7|NA
CASSQELGGEQYF
TGTGCCAGCAGCCAAGAGCTAGGAGGGGAGCAGTACTTC
>TRBD2|TRBV27|TRBJ2-5|NA
CASSLYYLAGKETQYF
TGTGCCAGCAGTTTATACTATCTAGCGGGGAAAGAGACCCAGTACTTC
>NA|TRBV11-2|TRBJ2-5|few
CASSPGNQGRETQYF
TGTGCCAGCAGCCCCGGCAACCAGGGACGAGAGACCCAGTACTTC
>NA|TRBV10-3|TRBJ1-5|NA
CAISDGGGSNQPQHF
TGTGCCATCAGTGACGGGGGTGGGAGCAATCAGCCCCAGCATTTT
>NA|TRBV6-5|TRBJ1-4|NA
CASSYRSATNEKLFF
TGTGCCAGCAGTTACCGGAGTGCAACTAATGAAAAACTGTTTTTT
>NA|TRBV15|TRBJ2-3|many
CATSDRTTDTQYF
TGTGCCACCAGCGACCGTACTACAGATACGCAGTATTTT
>TRBD2|TRBV28|TRBJ2-5|NA
CASSTSGRGTQYF
TGTGCCAGCAGTACTAGCGGGAGGGGTACCCAGTACTTC
>NA|TRBV10-3|TRBJ2-1|few
CAISPNPSEEQFF
TGTGCCATCAGCCCAAACCCTAGCGAGGAGCAGTTCTTC
>TRBD1|TRBV24-1|TRBJ2-3|many
CATSENRGTQYF
TGTGCCACCAGTGAGAACAGGGGTACGCAGTATTTT
>TRBD2|TRBV11-1|TRBJ2-5|few
CASSHSGRAGKTQYF
TGTGCCAGCAGCCATAGCGGGAGGGCCGGGAAGACCCAGTACTTC
>TRBD1|TRBV10-3|TRBJ2-7|few
CAISGQGGIPGYF
TGTGCCATCAGTGGACAGGGGGGGATTCCAGGGTACTTC
>NA|TRBV27|TRBJ2-1|NA
CASSFTPRNEYNEQFF
TGTGCCAGCAGTTTTACCCCCCGTAACGAATACAATGAGCAGTTCTTC
>NA|TRBV28|TRBJ2-6|few
CASSLPTAGANVLTF
TGTGCCAGCAGTTTACCGACAGCTGGGGCCAACGTCCTGACTTTC
>NA|TRBV5-5|TRBJ2-5|few
CASSLDGLEGETQYF
TGTGCCAGCAGCTTGGATGGCTTAGAGGGGGAGACCCAGTACTTC
>NA|TRBV7-9|TRBJ2-7|many
CASSAGFSSYEQYF
TGTGCCAGCAGCGCGGGTTTTTCCTCCTACGAGCAGTACTTC
>NA|TRBV5-1|TRBJ1-1|many
CASGGSLNTEAFF
TGCGCCAGCGGGGGATCATTGAACACTGAAGCTTTCTTT
>NA|TRBV12-3/TRBV12-4|TRBJ1-4|NA
CASSLLGSGWEKLFF
TGTGCCAGCAGTTTACTAGGGTCAGGGTGGGAAAAACTGTTTTTT
>NA|TRBV14|TRBJ2-1|many
CASSHRSLYNEQFF
TGTGCCAGCAGCCACCGGAGTCTCTACAATGAGCAGTTCTTC
>NA|TRBV12-3/TRBV12-4|TRBJ2-7|NA
CASSLVTPDEQYF
TGTGCCAGCAGTTTAGTTACTCCGGACGAGCAGTACTTC
>NA|TRBV20-1|TRBJ2-1|NA
CSRGYSYNEQFF
TGCAGCAGGGGCTACTCCTACAATGAGCAGTTCTTC
>TRBD2|TRBV10-2|TRBJ2-2|NA
CASSKLAGGPVGELFF
TGCGCCAGCAGTAAACTAGCGGGAGGGCCGGTCGGGGAGCTGTTTTTT
>NA|TRBV24-1|TRBJ2-1|few
CATSDDSYNEQFF
TGTGCCACCAGTGATGACTCCTACAATGAGCAGTTCTTC
>TRBD2|TRBV3-1|TRBJ2-7|once
CASSSYGGGGLEQYF
TGTGCCAGCAGCTCGTACGGGGGGGGAGGCCTGGAGCAGTACTTC
>NA|TRBV6-2/TRBV6-3|TRBJ2-7|few
CASSIGALSSYEQYF
TGTGCCAGCAGTATCGGGGCCTTAAGCTCCTACGAGCAGTACTTC
>TRBD2|TRBV20-1|TRBJ2-5|few
CSARVSGLQETQYF
TGCAGTGCTAGGGTTAGCGGGTTGCAAGAGACCCAGTACTTC
>TRBD1|TRBV6-1|TRBJ2-1|many
CASSRQGAGNEQFF
TGTGCCAGCAGTCGACAGGGGGCGGGCAATGAGCAGTTCTTC
>NA|TRBV5-1|TRBJ2-7|many
CASSPVVGYEQYF
TGCGCCAGCAGCCCGGTCGTAGGCTACGAGCAGTACTTC
>TRBD2|TRBV9|TRBJ2-1|NA
CASSSRAGGPANEQFF
TGTGCCAGCAGCTCCCGGGCGGGGGGGCCCGCGAATGAGCAGTTCTTC
>NA|TRBV5-1|TRBJ1-1|many
CASSRSAQYIMNTEAFF
TGCGCCAGCAGCAGGTCAGCTCAATACATCATGAACACTGAAGCTTTCTTT
>TRBD1|TRBV6-5|TRBJ2-5|NA
CASSTRQGGETQYF
TGTGCCAGCAGTACTAGACAGGGTGGAGAGACCCAGTACTTC
>TRBD2|TRBV4-2|TRBJ2-7|few
CASSQDSGSDSYEQYF
TGTGCCAGCAGCCAAGATAGCGGGAGCGATTCCTACGAGCAGTACTTC
>NA|TRBV12-3/TRBV12-4|TRBJ2-1|few
CASSFFRIYNEQFF
TGTGCCAGCAGTTTTTTCAGGATCTACAATGAGCAGTTCTTC
>NA|TRBV18|TRBJ2-7|few
CASSPPFQDYEQYF
TGTGCCAGCTCACCACCGTTTCAGGACTACGAGCAGTACTTC
>TRBD1|TRBV3-1|TRBJ2-1|NA
CASSYRDRGSDEQFF
TGTGCCAGCAGCTACCGGGACAGGGGATCGGATGAGCAGTTCTTC
>NA|TRBV11-2|TRBJ2-7|many
CASSLGAGLYEQYF
TGTGCCAGCAGCTTAGGCGCAGGGCTCTACGAGCAGTACTTC
>NA|TRBV7-9|TRBJ2-2|few
CASSLELATGELFF
TGTGCCAGCAGCTTAGAACTTGCCACCGGGGAGCTGTTTTTT
>TRBD2|TRBV9|TRBJ2-5|NA
CASSVDRGSGGQETQYF
TGTGCCAGCAGCGTAGATCGGGGTAGCGGGGGACAAGAGACCCAGTACTTC
>TRBD2|TRBV7-8|TRBJ2-3|few
CASSSKRGVFTDTQYF
TGTGCCAGCAGCTCCAAGCGGGGGGTTTTTACAGATACGCAGTATTTT
>NA|TRBV5-1|TRBJ2-5|few
CASSPITGLQETQYF
TGCGCCAGCAGCCCGATTACAGGGCTTCAAGAGACCCAGTACTTC
>TRBD2|TRBV10-3|TRBJ2-1|few
CAISESVTSGRPREQFF
TGTGCCATCAGTGAGTCCGTAACTAGCGGGAGGCCCCGGGAGCAGTTCTTC
>TRBD1|TRBV7-9|TRBJ1-5|few
CASSVGGTGPEPQHF
TGTGCCAGCAGCGTAGGTGGGACAGGGCCGGAGCCCCAGCATTTT
>TRBD2|TRBV7-2|TRBJ2-5|NA
CASSFLAGGGQETQYF
TGTGCCAGCAGCTTTCTCGCGGGAGGGGGTCAAGAGACCCAGTACTTC
>TRBD1|TRBV5-1|TRBJ2-7|NA
CASSPGQGNNEQYF
TGCGCCAGCAGCCCGGGACAGGGTAACAACGAGCAGTACTTC
>TRBD1|TRBV20-1|TRBJ2-3|few
CSARDRRYTDTQYF
TGCAGTGCTAGGGACAGGCGGTACACAGATACGCAGTATTTT
>NA|TRBV4-3|TRBJ1-4|NA
CASSQERRANEKLFF
TGCGCCAGCAGCCAAGAGCGGAGGGCGAATGAAAAACTGTTTTTT
>TRBD2|TRBV7-2|TRBJ2-3|NA
CASRQRGGVGTQYF
TGTGCCAGCAGGCAGCGGGGGGGCGTGGGTACGCAGTATTTT
>TRBD1|TRBV25-1|TRBJ2-3|few
CASGQGADTQYF
TGTGCCAGTGGACAGGGGGCGGATACGCAGTATTTT